The 13 T cell receptor beta chains below come from one sample, sequenced in a study of blood T cell repertoires in COVID-19. TCRdb keeps only in-frame clones here, not all; method: immunoSEQ multiplex PCR. The table records over 200,000 clones, about 88% of them present only once. The specimen sequenced was peripheral blood. The source of these receptors is a man aged 40-50 years with acute or convalescent COVID-19.

V gene TRBV5-1 combines with J gene TRBJ1-4; weak D call: TRBD1 (5 bases). V lost 0 bases, J lost 7 bases, and 10 bases lay in between. The germline gives CDR1 SGHRS, CDR2 YFSETQ. CDR3 length equals 14 residues. CDR3: CASSLGTGGEKLFF. The CDR3 DNA sequence: TGCGCCAGCAGCTTGGGGACCGGGGGTGAAAAACTGTTTTTT.

This chain connects TRBV7-2 to TRBJ1-1, with no clear D. Germline assignment: CDR1 SGHTA and CDR2 FQGNSA. V was shortened by 1 base and J by 0 bases, with 9 bases between the two germline ends. This CDR3 is 15 amino acids long. The CDR3 spells CASSLVESLNTEAFF. In DNA, the CDR3 is TGTGCCAGCAGCTTAGTTGAGAGTCTGAACACTGAAGCTTTCTTT. The variable domain in full, completed from reference TRBV7-2 and TRBJ1-1, reads GAGVSQSPSNKVTEKGKDVELRCDPISGHTALYWYRQSLGQGLEFLIYFQGNSAPDKSGLPSDRFSAERTGGSVSTLTIQRTQQEDSAVYLCASSLVESLNTEAFFGQGTRLTVV.

This clone occurred once. This sample also contains other DNA sequences that code for the same CDR3. The chain combines TRBV9 with TRBJ2-7; TRBD1 aligns across 9 bases. CDR3 length: 14 amino acids. Germline-derived CDR1 and CDR2 are SGDLS and YYNGEE. V trimming: 3 bases; J trimming: 2 bases; junction bases outside the gene matches: 3. CDR3 amino acids: CASSAGTGTYEQYF. The CDR3 nucleotides are TGTGCCAGCAGCGCGGGGACAGGGACCTACGAGCAGTACTTC.

This clone appeared a few times. This chain uses TRBV5-1 with TRBJ2-5; 15 bases agree with TRBD2. V shed 3 bases, J shed 7 bases, and the junction held 4 bases outside the gene matches. Germline V gives CDR1 SGHRS, CDR2 YFSETQ. The CDR3 totals 15 residues. CDR3: CASSSGTSGRRTQYF. DNA of the CDR3: TGCGCCAGCAGCTCCGGGACTAGCGGGAGGAGGACCCAGTACTTC. Drawing the rest from reference TRBV5-1 and TRBJ2-5, the complete variable domain is KAGVTQTPRYLIKTRGQQVTLSCSPISGHRSVSWYQQTPGQGLQFLFEYFSETQRNKGNFPGRFSGRQFSNSRSEMNVSTLELGDSALYLCASSSGTSGRRTQYFGPGTRLLVL.

This clone was seen just once. The V gene is TRBV5-1, the J gene TRBJ1-4; the D gene is possibly TRBD1 (5 bases). The germline V gene encodes CDR1 SGHRS and CDR2 YFSETQ. V dropped 4 bases and J dropped 6 bases, with 10 bases sitting between them. The CDR3 length is 13 residues. The CDR3 DNA sequence: TGCGCCAGCAGCGGTGGGGGGGATGAAAAACTGTTTTTT. Translation: CASSGGGDEKLFF. The whole variable domain, remainder taken from reference TRBV5-1 and TRBJ1-4, is KAGVTQTPRYLIKTRGQQVTLSCSPISGHRSVSWYQQTPGQGLQFLFEYFSETQRNKGNFPGRFSGRQFSNSRSEMNVSTLELGDSALYLCASSGGGDEKLFFGSGTQLSVL.

The chain joins TRBV28 to TRBJ2-7, with a weak D call TRBD1 (6 bases). CDR3 length equals 12 residues. Germline-derived CDR1 and CDR2 are MDHEN and SYDVKM. Trimming cost V 7 bases and J 4 bases, with 11 bases left between them. CDR3 in amino acids: CASTERGYEQYF. As DNA, the CDR3 is TGTGCCAGCACTGAGAGGGGGTACGAGCAGTACTTC.

A few counts support this clone. This chain connects TRBV18 to TRBJ1-6; tentative D call: TRBD1 (5 bases). The germline V gene has CDR1 KGHSH and CDR2 LQKENI. The CDR3 spans 18 residues. The V and J ends lost 2 bases and 6 bases respectively, with 20 bases between them. The CDR3 region has the DNA TGTGCCAGCTCACCAGTGCAGGCATCGCAGGGCGCTAATTCACCCCTCCACTTT. Residues: CASSPVQASQGANSPLHF.

The chain has TRBV27 and TRBJ1-6; the D gene is possibly TRBD1 (5 bases). Germline V lookup: CDR1 MNHEY, CDR2 SMNVEV (reference sequence). Trimming shortened V by 0 bases and J by 8 bases, and 11 bases separated the two germline ends. The CDR3 consists of 15 residues. The CDR3 here is CASSLSAKGDSPLHF. Written as DNA, the CDR3 is TGTGCCAGCAGTTTATCGGCGAAAGGGGATTCACCCCTCCACTTT.

This clone was recorded only once. The chain recombines TRBV2 with TRBJ2-1; perhaps TRBD2 as D (6 bases). The CDR3 runs to 15 residues. Germline CDR1 is SNHLY and CDR2 is FYNNEI. V lost 4 bases and J 5 bases, leaving 15 bases between the germline ends. DNA of the CDR3: TGTGCCAGCAGTGCGTCGGGAGAGTTTGACAATGAGCAGTTCTTC. Protein product: CASSASGEFDNEQFF.

V and J are TRBV7-9 and TRBJ1-4; D is possibly TRBD1 (6 bases). The length of the CDR3 is 15 residues. Germline V gives CDR1 SEHNR, CDR2 FQNEAQ (reference sequence). Trimming left V 5 bases short and J 5 bases short, with 15 bases between. This chain's CDR3 is CASSPVGGVNEKLFF. DNA of the CDR3: TGTGCCAGCAGCCCCGTAGGGGGGGTGAATGAAAAACTGTTTTTT.

The J gene is TRBJ2-1, the V gene TRBV6-6; 9 bases are a match to TRBD1. With V trimmed by 5 bases and J by 7 bases, 12 bases remained unmatched. Per germline, CDR1 MNHNY and CDR2 SVGAGI (reference sequence). The CDR3 consists of 16 residues. The CDR3 reads CASSRFTGGAGNEQFF. DNA of the CDR3: TGTGCCAGCAGTCGATTTACAGGGGGCGCGGGAAATGAGCAGTTCTTC.

In its sample, this clone was seen a few times. CDR3 bases: TGCGCCAGCAGCTTGGGATCGGGAACTGAAGCTTTCTTT. Residues: CASSLGSGTEAFF. This rearrangement joins TRBV5-1 to TRBJ1-1; D gene ambiguous. Trimming cost V 0 bases and J 5 bases, with 8 bases left between them. This CDR3 has 13 residues. From germline, CDR1 is SGHRS and CDR2 YFSETQ.

This clone appeared a few times. The chain combines TRBV7-9 with TRBJ2-1, with D possibly being TRBD1 (6 bases). The CDR3 is 13 residues long. Trimming cost V 6 bases and J 5 bases, with 11 bases left between them. CDR1 is SEHNR, CDR2 FQNEAQ, per germline (reference sequence). The CDR3 is CASRQGADNEQFF. In nucleotides, the CDR3 is TGTGCCAGCAGACAGGGAGCGGACAATGAGCAGTTCTTC.